This T cell receptor (beta chain) was recovered during a study of cytomegalovirus exposure and HLA in healthy donors (TCRdb year 2017). Context from the whole study: An earlier analysis of roughly 630 of the donors reported about 290 Gb of sequence data and approximately 110 million unique TCR beta sequences from about 179 million T cells. An early release that covered roughly 600 HLA-typed donors contained approximately 300 gigabases of sequencing data and roughly 84 million unique TCR sequences. Of the roughly 420 genotyped donors, 75% to 85% were placed in the genetic ancestry cluster associated with self-reported Caucasian donors. The study aimed to test whether cataloging public T cell receptors could reveal signatures of past pathogen exposure. Using immunosequencing, the study profiled T cell repertoires from some 670 subjects and related those repertoires to cytomegalovirus serostatus. Besides the first cohort of more than 650 subjects, a separate validation cohort made up of around 120 different subjects was used. To predict cytomegalovirus infection status, the study combined high-throughput TCR immunosequencing, statistical association of individual TCRs with disease status, and machine learning. To study patterns of TCR occurrence, a later analysis re-analyzed previously published TCR beta repertoires from several hundred donors and added high-resolution HLA genotyping. In the later analysis, no new phenotypic data were used to find candidate immune exposures; instead, reliance was placed on TCR beta sequences and their occurrence across donors. An earlier analysis of 587 of the donors used high-throughput TCR beta sequencing to judge whether each TCR beta V gene segment behaved as functional or pseudogenic. Alongside the repertoire data, information on donor age, sex, ethnicity and CMV serostatus was compiled. A later genetic analysis used genome-wide SNP genotypes for about 65% of the 666 donors, treating that subset as a discovery cohort. All discovery cohort repertoires had been generated on a single sequencing platform. HLA typing included class I and class II loci at four-digit resolution. The number of donors typed differed by locus, with about 629-640 for A, B, C, DRB1 and DQB1, roughly 520 for DQA1, 600 to 610 for DPA1, and 400 to 490 for DPB1. Five DR-DQ haplotypes were treated as single units for association and clustering because of strong linkage in the cohort. On average, about 240,000 unique TCR beta nucleotide sequences were sequenced per donor among 300 to 500 genotyped donors of the cohort, with 15% to 20% of those sequences being non-productive. The paper as a whole reports these results and caveats: Because the 87-base-pair reads could not distinguish some IMGT-functional V segments, including TRBV6-2 and TRBV6-3, those segments were excluded. In an earlier analysis of some 500 of the donors, most TCR beta V segments appeared in productive rearrangements about 87% or about 30% of the time, broadly matching IMGT annotations. In vitro tests confirmed that a few of the cytomegalovirus-associated TCR beta chains recognize cytomegalovirus antigens. When HLA alleles, especially DR and DQ, strongly co-occurred, attributing TCR associations to individual alleles was difficult. V-gene and J-gene trimming of TCR beta chains was associated with a missense DCLRE1C variant in a later genetic analysis, and the association was replicated in an independent cohort. Because HLA typing was unavailable for some donors at each locus, only the typed subset was used in association tests. In a later analysis, some 18,000 TCR beta sequences were associated with specific HLA alleles at a false discovery rate of 0.05. Over 15 rarely observed V segments, including chromosome 9 orphons, were excluded from the earlier analysis of several hundred of the donors because counts were too low. Immune exposure information for the cohort was limited to CMV serostatus. The classifier was reported to diagnose cytomegalovirus status with high specificity and sensitivity in both the original and validation cohorts. In the study, 164 TCR beta chains were listed as associated with cytomegalovirus. Correlated functional status among segregating V segments might reflect linkage disequilibrium, but an unknown experimental factor could not be ruled out. A cluster of highly shared sequence variants was judged likely to represent a technical artifact of the sequencing pipeline. A further reported finding was that TCR beta sequences accurately predicted the HLA-A and HLA-B alleles for most subjects in the first cohort. Roughly uniform sequencing depth across donors was assumed in presence/absence analyses, although this assumption may not hold. Most TCR sequences were seen in very few donors, while some public TCRs were found in many individuals. It was suggested by the authors that the approach could potentially be generalized to other disease states and immunological phenotypes. A later genetic analysis reported fewer N-insertions in productive TCRs among donors in an Asian-associated ancestry cluster than the roughly 640-donor mean. A later analysis reported that several top co-occurrence clusters appeared linked to parvovirus B19, influenza, CMV and Epstein-Barr virus. In this cohort, only TCR beta chains were sequenced, and detectable features were limited by the absence of alpha or paired-chain data. In a later analysis, HLA-associated TCR beta chains were found to be more clonally expanded and to have lower generation probabilities than equally common non-associated chains. A later analysis found that most CMV-associated TCR beta chains appeared HLA-restricted, with HLA associations seemingly driven largely by CMV exposure. In a later analysis, TCR association rates were found to vary across HLA loci, with the most associated TCRs seen for DRB1 alleles and the fewest for HLA-C alleles.

On this clone itself: The antigen this receptor binds is unknown.

The cohort comprised several hundred healthy bone marrow donors. Cohort members were all nominally healthy when sampled, although unrecorded immune exposures were likely present. The donor was CMV seronegative and was included in the group of over 300 seronegative cohort members. Every donor gave a peripheral blood sample, and the peripheral blood mononuclear cells from that sample were used for TCR beta sequencing. The Qiagen DNeasy Blood Extraction Kit was used to extract genomic DNA from the blood cell samples. The library came from the immunoSEQ multiplex PCR assay. For the multiplex PCR, a mixture combining 60 forward primers for TCR Vbeta segments and 13 reverse primers for TCR Jbeta segments was used. The CDR3 region of rearranged TCR beta genes was amplified from genomic DNA by a multiplex PCR assay. On the Illumina HiSeq System, the amplified TCR beta libraries were sequenced as 87-base-pair reads. Per the original workflow: In a later analysis, 80 million or so unique TCR beta chains were counted across the 500 to 850 repertoires, and roughly 10 million of these chains were shared by at least two donors. A nearest-neighbor algorithm error-corrected the raw reads and collapsed the reads into unique sequences, merging closely related sequences to remove PCR and sequencing errors. CDR3 sequences were aligned to IMGT reference sequences to assign V, D and J gene segments. Each retained sequence needed at least a six-nucleotide match to both a V gene segment and a J gene segment. Rearrangements were called productive when the CDR3 lacked stop codons and stayed in frame with V and J; all others were non-productive. Following IMGT convention, CDR3 was defined as the stretch from the second conserved V-encoded cysteine to the conserved J-encoded phenylalanine. The earlier analysis of about 620 of the donors excluded sequences that lacked an unambiguous match to a single V gene segment. In an earlier analysis of a few hundred of the donors, a V segment was called functional when productive rearrangements were above 56.7%, and segregating when the standard deviation between donors exceeded 5%. To diagnose cytomegalovirus status from the catalog of TCR beta chain sequences, a statistical classification framework was built. A later analysis assigned V and J genes by comparing TCR nucleotide sequences with IMGT/GENE-DB human TR gene sequences. In a later analysis, CDR3 sequences and most-parsimonious VDJ recombination scenarios were assigned using the TCRdist pipeline. In a later analysis, every TCR beta chain was defined by the combination of its CDR3 amino acid sequence and its V-gene family, and reads without a unique V-gene family were dropped. To address suspected cross-contamination and a sequencing artifact, a later analysis removed around 590 highly shared, low-generation-probability nucleotide sequences. In a later analysis, a clonal expansion index was calculated for each public chain from normalized within-repertoire ranks of inferred template counts. In a later analysis, generation probabilities were computed using a VDJ recombination model fitted to out-of-frame rearrangements, and the results were checked against IGoR. In a later analysis, TCR-TCR, TCR-HLA and TCR-CMV co-occurrence was scored with hypergeometric tests, and a repertoire-size bias correction was applied to TCR pairs. A later analysis estimated false discovery rates by permuting HLA or CMV assignments 20 times. In a later analysis, co-occurring TCRs were grouped with DBSCAN, and TCRdist sequence similarity was added when clustering was performed within HLA-allele-positive subsets. For co-occurrence clustering, repertoires with fewer than 30,000 or more than 120,000 public chains were excluded, along with 5 or 6 repertoires with anomalous nucleotide sharing. TCRdb provides this immuneACCESS table in a form limited to in-frame rearrangements. Some clones are lacking; in checked studies, under half of them reflect an unresolved V gene, and why the rest are absent is not known. That table furnishes V, J and clone size, whereas the DNA furnished D and trimming. The sample's own table lists roughly 200,000 clones. 6.5% of the sample is held by the ten biggest clonotypes.

CDR1 and CDR2 (SGHVS, FQNEAQ) derive from the germline V gene. Between the V and J ends, shortened by 1 base and 2 bases respectively, the junction contains 15 bases. The CDR3 covers 17 residues, taking in both the cysteine and the phenylalanine. Of the read, only the CDR3 DNA is kept; its 51 bases are in frame from base 1. The sequence links TRBV7-8 to TRBJ1-5, with TRBD1 perhaps the D gene, on 6 matching bases. The TCR sequence derives from a man in his thirties or forties in good health and CMV-seronegative. The sample taken for sequencing was PBMCs. The DNA sequence is given as TGTGCCAGCAGCTTAGACGGGGGGCGCTTGGGCAATCAGCCCCAGCATTTT. Translated, this is CASSLDGGRLGNQPQHF.